The 27 T cell receptor beta chains reported below all come from one sample, sequenced in a study of blood T cells in healthy people across ages. Sample-barcoded 5' priming and a J-beta primer mix drove a second PCR of roughly 7 to 11 cycles. TCRdb re-derived calls from the 5' RACE reads in MiXCR, one entry per CDR3 protein. The sample has 1.8 million or so distinct CDR3 sequences, 39% seen once. The sequencing sample was made of blood. Receptors originate from a human donor in good health.

The chain employs TRBV4-3 and TRBJ1-1; D possibly corresponds to TRBD1 (5 bases). V dropped 1 base and J dropped 7 bases, with 13 bases sitting between them. CDR1 and CDR2 from the germline V gene are LGHNA and YSLEER. This CDR3 has 14 amino acids. DNA for the CDR3: TGCGCCAGCAGCCAAGCATCCGTTGGGGGTGAAGCTTTCTTT. Translation: CASSQASVGGEAFF.

This clonotype was detected a few times. The rearrangement uses TRBV29-1 and TRBJ1-2; D call uncertain. CDR3 size: 11 residues. Germline values: CDR1 SQVTM, CDR2 ANQGSEA. The V gene lost 6 bases and the J gene lost 3 bases, with 8 bases spanning the gap. DNA of the CDR3: TGCAGCGTAGGTTACGACTATGGCTACACCTTC. Residues: CSVGYDYGYTF.

The table lists this clonotype with a few counts. The chain carries TRBV5-1 and TRBJ1-1, with TRBD1 matching over 7 bases. Per the germline V gene, CDR1 is SGHRS and CDR2 is YFSETQ. V was pared by 4 bases and J by 1 base, with 16 bases of the junction left unmatched. This CDR3 contains 18 residues. The CDR3: CASSQSRDSSFGNTEAFF. DNA of the CDR3: TGCGCCAGCAGCCAATCTCGGGACAGTTCTTTCGGGAACACTGAAGCTTTCTTT.

This clonotype appeared a single time. V gene TRBV7-2 combines with J gene TRBJ1-2, with D perhaps TRBD1 (5 bases). This CDR3 has 15 amino acids. CDR1 and CDR2 (germline): SGHTA, FQGNSA. Trimming removed 6 bases at V and 0 bases at J, with 14 bases between. CDR3 protein: CASRDTGRANYGYTF. As DNA, the CDR3 is TGTGCCAGCAGGGACACGGGACGGGCTAACTATGGCTACACCTTC.

This clonotype has at least ten counts. The chain carries TRBV4-1 and TRBJ2-5; 8 bases line up with TRBD2. This CDR3 comprises 16 residues. The V gene's germline CDR1 is MGHRA and CDR2 YSYEKL. The ends lost 6 bases at V and 0 bases at J; junction bases unmatched: 9. As DNA, the CDR3 is TGCGCCAGCAGGCGGGGGGACACTCCGTACCAAGAGACCCAGTACTTC. Translating it yields CASRRGDTPYQETQYF.

V and J are TRBV12-3 or TRBV12-4 and TRBJ1-4; possibly TRBD1 for D (5 bases). The length of the CDR3 is 15 residues. V was shortened by 3 bases and J by 4 bases, with 12 bases between the two germline ends. The DNA of the CDR3 is TGTGCCAGCAGTTTCCTTAGACAGTATAATGAAAAACTGTTTTTT. It encodes CASSFLRQYNEKLFF.

This clonotype has ten or more counts. This sequence joins TRBV20-1 and TRBJ2-3; TRBD1 might be the D (6 bases). CDR1 and CDR2 (germline): DFQATT, SNEGSKA (reference sequence). The CDR3 totals 14 residues. Trimming removed 3 bases at V and 2 bases at J, with 12 bases between. CDR3 sequence: CSASKAGVTDTQYF. CDR3 coding DNA: TGCAGTGCTAGTAAGGCAGGGGTCACAGATACGCAGTATTTT.

This clonotype showed up many times. CDR3 coding DNA: TGCAGCGTTACAACAGGGGGCAAGCAGTACTTC. This gives the protein CSVTTGGKQYF. The gene calls are TRBV29-1 and TRBJ2-7; 9 bases are a match to TRBD1. The V segment lost 5 bases and the J segment 8 bases; nucleotides outside the gene matches: 4. The CDR3 loop spans 11 amino acids. Germline V lookup: CDR1 SQVTM, CDR2 ANQGSEA.

As regards this clonotype: This sequence may be a read error, since a much larger clone differs from it by one base. The chain carries TRBV29-1 and TRBJ1-2; tentative D call: TRBD1 (6 bases). The ends were cut back, 4 bases at V and 7 bases at J, with 19 bases in the middle. The germline V gene has CDR1 SQVTM and CDR2 ANQGSEA. CDR3 length: 14 amino acids. CDR3 DNA: TGCAGCGTTGTATACAGGGACGGTTACTGTGGCTACACCTTC. Translated: CSVVYRDGYCGYTF.

This chain uses TRBV7-9 with TRBJ1-2; TRBD1 is a possible D gene (6 bases). The CDR3 loop spans 14 amino acids. Germline V CDR1 and CDR2: SEHNR, FQNEAQ (reference sequence). The V end was cut by 4 bases, the J end by 6 bases, with 15 bases between. CDR3 protein: CASSYTGISDGYTF. DNA of the CDR3: TGTGCCAGCAGCTATACAGGGATATCGGATGGCTACACCTTC.

The chain uses TRBV29-1 and TRBJ1-2, with 9 bases fitting TRBD1. Trimming cost V 4 bases and J 7 bases; bases outside gene matches: 7. Germline loops: CDR1 SQVTM, CDR2 ANQGSEA. The CDR3 runs to 13 residues. CDR3 in amino acids: CSVGGQGFGGYTF. CDR3 DNA: TGCAGCGTTGGGGGACAGGGTTTCGGTGGCTACACCTTC.

J is TRBJ1-2 and V is TRBV7-9, with 8 positions matching TRBD1. The CDR3 sequence is 16 residues long. V shed 5 bases and J 2 bases; nucleotides not matched to a gene: 10. CDR1 and CDR2 from the germline V gene are SEHNR and FQNEAQ (reference sequence). The CDR3 region has the DNA TGTGCCAGCAGCCTAGGACAGGGAAGTCCAAACTATGGCTACACCTTC. It is translated as CASSLGQGSPNYGYTF.

This clonotype has a handful of counts. The chain combines TRBV28 with TRBJ2-7; TRBD2 matches at 7 bases. The CDR3 consists of 17 residues. Germline CDR1 reads MDHEN; CDR2 reads SYDVKM. The V segment lost 5 bases and the J segment 2 bases; nucleotides outside the gene matches: 15. DNA of the CDR3: TGTGCCAGCAGTGATGAACCGGGAGGCTCGTACCCCTACGAGCAGTACTTC. Its translation is CASSDEPGGSYPYEQYF.

This clonotype has just a few counts. This chain connects TRBV6-5 to TRBJ2-6; D perhaps matches TRBD1 (6 bases). The CDR3 has 16 amino acids. V lost 5 bases and J 3 bases, leaving 14 bases between the germline ends. CDR1 MNHEY and CDR2 SVGAGI come from the germline V gene. The CDR3 nucleotides are TGTGCCAGCAGTAGGACAGAGCTAGGTGGGGCCAACGTCCTGACTTTC. Encoded protein: CASSRTELGGANVLTF.

In this sample, this clonotype turned up a few times. The CDR3 region has the DNA TGCGCCAGCAGCTTAACAGGGGACCTCGAGACTAACTATGGCTACACCTTC. Translated, it gives CASSLTGDLETNYGYTF. This chain connects TRBV5-1 to TRBJ1-2; 7 bases fit TRBD1. The junction had 10 bases not matched to a gene; V was cut back by 2 bases and J by 0 bases. Germline V gene lookup returns CDR1 SGHRS and CDR2 YFSETQ. The CDR3 length is 17 residues.

This chain uses TRBV20-1 with TRBJ2-1; 9 bases are shared with TRBD2. The V segment lost 4 bases and the J segment 7 bases; nucleotides outside the gene matches: 8. Germline V lookup: CDR1 DFQATT, CDR2 SNEGSKA (reference sequence). This CDR3 is built from 14 residues. The CDR3 protein is CSATLAGLLNEQFF. CDR3 coding DNA: TGCAGTGCTACCCTAGCGGGACTTTTAAATGAGCAGTTCTTC.

V gene TRBV4-3 combines with J gene TRBJ2-4; D perhaps matches TRBD2 (7 bases). The DNA end lines up better with TRBJ2-7; the J call may be wrong. CDR3 length: 14 amino acids. Germline CDR1 is LGHNA and CDR2 is YSLEER. The CDR3, as DNA: TGCGCCAGCAGCCGCCGGGTAGGGGGGGTCGAGCAGTACTTC. Translation: CASSRRVGGVEQYF.

The chain uses TRBV7-2 and TRBJ1-1, with unresolved D. Germline V lookup: CDR1 SGHTA, CDR2 FQGNSA. The CDR3 runs to 15 residues. V was cut by 1 base and J by 4 bases, with 13 bases left in between. The DNA for the CDR3 is TGTGCCAGCAGCTTAGGTTATGGGTTGGGCACTGAAGCTTTCTTT. Protein product: CASSLGYGLGTEAFF. Full variable domain (outside the CDR3, taken from reference TRBV7-2 and TRBJ1-1): GAGVSQSPSNKVTEKGKDVELRCDPISGHTALYWYRQSLGQGLEFLIYFQGNSAPDKSGLPSDRFSAERTGGSVSTLTIQRTQQEDSAVYLCASSLGYGLGTEAFFGQGTRLTVV.

The chain couples TRBV7-6 to TRBJ2-1, with a tentative D call TRBD2 (5 bases). This CDR3 spans 18 amino acids. V lost 7 bases to trimming and J lost 6 bases, with 28 bases between them. Germline CDR1 reads SGHVS; CDR2 reads FNYEAQ. CDR3 sequence reads: CASTLLPRGEPLPNEQFF. The CDR3 coding sequence is TGTGCCAGCACCCTATTACCCCGGGGAGAGCCCCTGCCCAATGAGCAGTTCTTC.

The gene calls are TRBV20-1 and TRBJ2-7, with no clear D. The CDR3 has 13 residues. V lost 1 base, J lost 2 bases, and 9 bases lay in between. The germline CDR1 and CDR2 sequences are DFQATT and SNEGSKA (reference sequence). The CDR3 DNA reads TGCAGTGCTAGAGTCCCAGCCACCTACGAGCAGTACTTC. Translated, it gives CSARVPATYEQYF.

The chain uses TRBV19 and TRBJ2-3, with D unresolved. Germline V gene data show CDR1 as LNHDA and CDR2 as SQIVND (reference sequence). V dropped 5 bases and J dropped 1 base, with 13 bases sitting between them. The length of the CDR3 is 15 residues. This chain's CDR3 is CASSHNGQGTDTQYF. As DNA, the CDR3 is TGTGCCAGTAGTCACAACGGTCAAGGCACAGATACGCAGTATTTT.

The chain has TRBV29-1 and TRBJ2-7, with TRBD1 matching over 7 bases. V lost 6 bases, J lost 5 bases, and 13 bases stayed unmatched. Germline lookup yields CDR1 SQVTM and CDR2 ANQGSEA. The CDR3 consists of 14 residues. The CDR3 is CSVSHRDSTNEQYF. For the CDR3, the DNA is TGCAGCGTGTCACATAGGGACAGCACAAACGAGCAGTACTTC.

The chain is built from TRBV20-1 and TRBJ2-1, with D maybe TRBD2 (5 bases). CDR1 and CDR2 from the germline V gene are DFQATT and SNEGSKA (reference sequence). CDR3 length equals 13 residues. The V gene lost 6 bases and the J gene lost 6 bases, with 15 bases spanning the gap. The CDR3 loop is CSALRVGINEQFF. In nucleotides, the CDR3 is TGCAGTGCCCTGAGGGTAGGCATCAATGAGCAGTTCTTC.

This chain uses TRBV5-1 with TRBJ2-7; D might be TRBD1 or TRBD2, each matching 6 bases. The V and J ends lost 5 bases and 5 bases respectively, with 20 bases between them. The CDR3 consists of 15 residues. Germline V gene data show CDR1 as SGHRS and CDR2 as YFSETQ. Here the CDR3 DNA reads TGCGCCAGCAGGGGGGGAAGGACAGAGGACGACGAGCAGTACTTC. It codes for CASRGGRTEDDEQYF. Full variable domain (rest looked up from reference TRBV5-1 and TRBJ2-7): KAGVTQTPRYLIKTRGQQVTLSCSPISGHRSVSWYQQTPGQGLQFLFEYFSETQRNKGNFPGRFSGRQFSNSRSEMNVSTLELGDSALYLCASRGGRTEDDEQYFGPGTRLTVT.

This clonotype has just a few counts. The rearrangement uses TRBV14 and TRBJ1-2, with 7 bases identical to TRBD1. The V gene end was trimmed by 0 bases and the J gene end by 8 bases; junction bases not matched to a gene: 3. Germline lookup yields CDR1 SGHDN and CDR2 FVKESK. This CDR3 contains 13 residues. DNA for the CDR3: TGTGCCAGCAGCCAAGAATACAGGGGCGGCTACACCTTC. It is translated as CASSQEYRGGYTF. Looking up the rest from reference TRBV14 and TRBJ1-2 gives the full variable domain: EAGVTQFPSHSVIEKGQTVTLRCDPISGHDNLYWYRRVMGKEIKFLLHFVKESKQDESGMPNNRFLAERTGGTYSTLKVQPAELEDSGVYFCASSQEYRGGYTFGSGTRLTVV.

This chain uses TRBV4-3 with TRBJ1-4; 7 bases are shared with TRBD1. After removal of 1 base from V and 3 bases from J, the junction contained 5 bases not matched to a gene. Germline V gene sequence: CDR1 LGHNA, CDR2 YSLEER. The CDR3 runs to 16 residues. In nucleotides, the CDR3 is TGCGCCAGCAGCCAAGTAATGGGACAGCCTAATGAAAAACTGTTTTTT. This translates into CASSQVMGQPNEKLFF.

The genes are TRBV4-1 and TRBJ1-6; 7 bases agree with TRBD1. The CDR3 has 16 amino acids. Germline CDR1 reads MGHRA; CDR2 reads YSYEKL. Trimming took 3 bases from V and 9 from J; bases not matched to a gene: 11. The CDR3 sequence is CASSQGIQGLGSPLHF. For the CDR3, the DNA is TGCGCCAGCAGCCAGGGGATACAGGGGCTGGGTTCACCCCTCCACTTT.